A single sample is the source of the 15 T cell receptor beta chains below, sequenced in a study of T-cell reconstitution after alpha-beta-depleted transplantation in children (dated by TCRdb to between 2015 and 2016). Library method: PCR. The instrument was an Illumina HiSeq 2500. TCR library preparation used molecular barcoding, with unique molecular identifiers applied to normalize quantification of the TCRbeta repertoire. The raw public reads went through TCRdb reprocessing: fastp at Q25, MiXCR clone calling, in-frame beta chains kept. Under each unique CDR3 protein, matching rows form one entry showing the most common genes and DNA. This sample lists 450,000 to 500,000 distinct CDR3 sequences; 9.5% to 15% were detected once. The ten most abundant clones make up 5% to 6% of the sample. The sample here was PBMCs from the stem cell graft donor, taken from the stem cell graft. Every receptor here comes from a human donor who donated a stem cell graft to a child with combined immunodeficiency.

The chain is built from TRBV6-2 or TRBV6-3 and TRBJ2-1, with 8 bases that match TRBD2. J was trimmed by 8 bases and V by 4 bases; bases with no gene match: 10. There are 15 residues in the CDR3. CDR1 and CDR2 (germline): MNHEY, SVGEGT. The CDR3 DNA reads TGTGCCAGCAGTTCCTCGGGACTAGGCTTCCATGAGCAGTTCTTC. Translating gives CASSSSGLGFHEQFF.

This chain links TRBV4-2 with TRBJ2-7, with 10 nucleotides matching TRBD2. V was clipped by 0 bases and J by 3 bases; unmatched bases: 11. The CDR3 is 18 amino acids. The germline gives CDR1 LGHNA, CDR2 YNFKEQ. CDR3 nucleotides: TGTGCCAGCAGCCAAGAATTGGGATCTAGCGGGAGCATCTACGAGCAGTACTTC. Amino acid sequence: CASSQELGSSGSIYEQYF.

This chain uses TRBV10-3 with TRBJ2-7; D might be TRBD1 or TRBD2, each matching 5 bases. CDR3 length equals 14 residues. Per the germline V gene, CDR1 is ENHRY and CDR2 is SYGVKD. V lost 10 bases to trimming and J lost 3 bases, with 19 bases between them. The CDR3 loop is CATPGPLGRYEQYF. For the CDR3, the DNA is TGTGCCACCCCGGGACCCTTAGGTCGCTACGAGCAGTACTTC.

This clonotype came up a few times. The rearrangement links TRBV4-3 to TRBJ2-1; possibly TRBD1 for D (6 bases). Per germline, CDR1 LGHNA and CDR2 YSLEER. The V end lost 4 bases, the J end lost 1 base, and 17 bases lay between the germline ends. The CDR3 contains 17 residues. The DNA for the CDR3 is TGCGCCAGCAGCCCCTCCGGTGGGGGCCGATCCTACAATGAGCAGTTCTTC. Translating gives CASSPSGGGRSYNEQFF.

This clonotype was detected many times. This rearrangement joins TRBV6-6 to TRBJ2-3, with D hard to call. The V and J ends lost 5 bases and 5 bases respectively, with 8 bases between them. The CDR3 has 12 residues. Germline values: CDR1 MNHNY, CDR2 SVGAGI (reference sequence). The DNA for the CDR3 is TGTGCCAGCAGTCGGACCGGAGATACGCAGTATTTT. Translated, it gives CASSRTGDTQYF.

The CDR3 is CASSLPIAGGSTDTQYF. CDR3 coding DNA: TGTGCCAGCAGCCTACCTATAGCGGGGGGAAGCACAGATACGCAGTATTTT. The chain uses TRBV7-2 and TRBJ2-3; 10 nucleotides align to TRBD2. V shed 5 bases, J shed 0 bases, and the junction held 8 bases outside the gene matches. Germline lookup yields CDR1 SGHTA and CDR2 FQGNSA. CDR3 size: 17 residues.

This clonotype was picked up a small number of times. This chain links TRBV5-1 with TRBJ2-7, with 16 bases matching TRBD2. CDR3 length: 18 residues. Germline CDR1 is SGHRS and CDR2 is YFSETQ. With 0 bases clipped from V and 1 base from J, the junction kept 4 bases outside the gene matches. CDR3 sequence: CASSLAGLAGGPSYEQYF. The CDR3 bases are TGCGCCAGCAGCTTGGCGGGACTAGCGGGAGGGCCGTCCTACGAGCAGTACTTC.

This clonotype was seen only a few times. This chain connects TRBV3-1 to TRBJ2-7; possible D gene TRBD2, 5 bases. Trimming removed 3 bases from V and 3 bases from J, with 15 bases in between. The CDR3 length is 15 residues. Per the germline V gene, CDR1 is LGHDT and CDR2 is YNNKEL (reference sequence). In DNA, the CDR3 is TGTGCCAGCAGCCAGATTCCCGGGAAATACTACGAGCAGTACTTC. This encodes CASSQIPGKYYEQYF.

The chain carries TRBV12-3 or TRBV12-4 and TRBJ2-3; 12 bases fit TRBD2. Trimming cost V 3 bases and J 4 bases; bases outside gene matches: 5. The CDR3 consists of 16 residues. The CDR3, as DNA: TGTGCCAGCAGTTTCGGCGCTAGCGGGGGGGCAGATACGCAGTATTTT. Protein: CASSFGASGGADTQYF.

This clonotype has more than one count but fewer than ten. The gene calls are TRBV12-3 or TRBV12-4 and TRBJ2-2; D is possibly TRBD1 or TRBD2 (5 bases each). The V end lost 6 bases, the J end lost 2 bases, and 13 bases lay between the germline ends. The CDR3 covers 15 residues. The chain's CDR3 is CASSPGRVNTGELFF. Here the CDR3 DNA reads TGTGCCAGCAGCCCGGGGCGGGTCAACACCGGGGAGCTGTTTTTT.

In its sample, this clonotype was seen many times. The chain is built from TRBV11-1 and TRBJ2-1, with 9 bases that match TRBD2. The length of the CDR3 is 16 residues. V lost 3 bases to trimming and J lost 3 bases; unmatched junction nucleotides: 6. The germline V gene encodes CDR1 SGHAT and CDR2 FQDESV (reference sequence). CDR3 region: CASSLGTSGFYNEQFF. DNA of the CDR3: TGTGCCAGCAGCTTGGGTACTAGCGGGTTCTACAATGAGCAGTTCTTC.

This chain's CDR3 is CASSSQGNRNTGELFF. For the CDR3, the DNA is TGTGCCAGCAGCTCCCAGGGGAACCGGAACACCGGGGAGCTGTTTTTT. V usage is TRBV7-3 and J usage is TRBJ2-2; a weak D match, TRBD1 (6 bases). V lost 4 bases to trimming and J lost 1 base, with 13 bases between them. The CDR3 is made up of 16 amino acids. Germline-derived CDR1 and CDR2 are SGHTA and FQGTGA.

The chain joins TRBV29-1 to TRBJ2-1, with 11 positions matching TRBD2. Germline trimming cut 2 bases from V and 4 bases from J; bases unmatched to any gene: 4. In germline, CDR1 is SQVTM, CDR2 ANQGSEA. The CDR3 is made up of 15 amino acids. In DNA form, the CDR3 reads TGCAGCGTTGAATTGGGACTAGCGGCTTACAATGAGCAGTTCTTC. It specifies CSVELGLAAYNEQFF.

J is TRBJ2-3 and V is TRBV11-2, with 10 bases lining up with TRBD2. Germline V gives CDR1 SGHAT, CDR2 FQNNGV. The ends lost 5 bases at V and 6 bases at J; junction bases unmatched: 11. This CDR3 has 16 residues. The CDR3 sequence is CASSPLSGRDRDTQYF. CDR3 nucleotides: TGTGCCAGCAGCCCCTTAAGCGGGAGGGATAGGGATACGCAGTATTTT.

Only a few counts were recorded for this clonotype. The rearrangement uses TRBV5-1 and TRBJ2-2; TRBD2 agrees at 8 bases. V shed 3 bases, J shed 1 base, and the junction held 5 bases outside the gene matches. This CDR3 contains 16 residues. Germline loops: CDR1 SGHRS, CDR2 YFSETQ. CDR3 bases: TGCGCCAGCAGCTCTGAGCGGGAGTGGAACACCGGGGAGCTGTTTTTT. It translates to CASSSEREWNTGELFF.